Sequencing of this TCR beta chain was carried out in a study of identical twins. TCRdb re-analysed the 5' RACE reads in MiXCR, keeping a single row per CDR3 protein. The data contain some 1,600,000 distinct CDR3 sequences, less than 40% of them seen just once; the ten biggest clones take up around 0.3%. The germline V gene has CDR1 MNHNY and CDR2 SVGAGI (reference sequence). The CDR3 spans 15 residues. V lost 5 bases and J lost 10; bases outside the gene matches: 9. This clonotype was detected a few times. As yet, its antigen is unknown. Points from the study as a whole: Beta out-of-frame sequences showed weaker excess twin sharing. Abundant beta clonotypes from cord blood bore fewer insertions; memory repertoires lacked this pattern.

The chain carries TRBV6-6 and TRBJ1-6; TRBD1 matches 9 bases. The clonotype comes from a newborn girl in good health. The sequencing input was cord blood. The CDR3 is CASSMGGQGWSPLHF. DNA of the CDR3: TGTGCCAGCAGTATGGGGGGACAGGGATGGTCACCCCTCCACTTT.